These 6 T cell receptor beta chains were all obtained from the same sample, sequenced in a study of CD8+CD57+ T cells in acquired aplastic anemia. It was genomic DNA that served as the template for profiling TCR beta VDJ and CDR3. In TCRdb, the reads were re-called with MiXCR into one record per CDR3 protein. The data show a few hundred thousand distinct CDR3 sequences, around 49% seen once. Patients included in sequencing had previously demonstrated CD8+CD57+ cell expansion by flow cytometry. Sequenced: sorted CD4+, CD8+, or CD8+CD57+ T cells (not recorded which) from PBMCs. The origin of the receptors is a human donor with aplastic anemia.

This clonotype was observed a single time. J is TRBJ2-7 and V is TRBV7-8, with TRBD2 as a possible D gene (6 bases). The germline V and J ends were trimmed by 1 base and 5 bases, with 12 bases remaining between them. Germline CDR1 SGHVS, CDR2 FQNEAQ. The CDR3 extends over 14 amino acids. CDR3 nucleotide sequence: TGTGCCAGCAGCTTAGATTGGGGGGAAAACGAGCAGTACTTC. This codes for CASSLDWGENEQYF.

CDR3 protein: CASTGQGGTPLHF. In nucleotides, the CDR3 is TGTGCCAGTACGGGACAGGGGGGTACACCCCTCCACTTT. The chain links TRBV25-1 to TRBJ1-6, with 11 bases identical to TRBD1. CDR3 size: 13 residues. Germline V CDR1 and CDR2: MGHDK, SYGVNS. V was pared by 9 bases and J by 11 bases, with 6 bases of the junction left unmatched.

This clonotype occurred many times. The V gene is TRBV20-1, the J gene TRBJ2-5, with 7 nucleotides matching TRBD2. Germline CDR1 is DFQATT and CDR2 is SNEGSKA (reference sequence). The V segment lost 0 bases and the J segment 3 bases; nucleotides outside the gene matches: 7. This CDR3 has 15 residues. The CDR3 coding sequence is TGCAGTGCTAGAGATTTCAGCGGGGATGAAGAGACCCAGTACTTC. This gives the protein CSARDFSGDEETQYF.

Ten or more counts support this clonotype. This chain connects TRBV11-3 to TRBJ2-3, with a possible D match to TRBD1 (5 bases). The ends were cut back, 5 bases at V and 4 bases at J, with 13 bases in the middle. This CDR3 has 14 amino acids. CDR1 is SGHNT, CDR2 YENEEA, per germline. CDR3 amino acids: CASSPAGIADTQYF. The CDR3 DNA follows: TGTGCCAGCAGCCCCGCAGGGATCGCAGATACGCAGTATTTT.

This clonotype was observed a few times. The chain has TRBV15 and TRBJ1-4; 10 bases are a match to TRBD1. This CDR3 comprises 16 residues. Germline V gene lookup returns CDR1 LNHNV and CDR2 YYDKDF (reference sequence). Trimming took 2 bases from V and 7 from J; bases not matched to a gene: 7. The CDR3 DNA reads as TGTGCCACCAGCAGACCTACCGGGACAGGGGTTGAAAAACTGTTTTTT. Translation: CATSRPTGTGVEKLFF. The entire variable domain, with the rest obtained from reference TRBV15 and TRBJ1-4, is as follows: DAMVIQNPRYQVTQFGKPVTLSCSQTLNHNVMYWYQQKSSQAPKLLFHYYDKDFNNEADTPDNFQSRRPNTSFCFLDIRSPGLGDTAMYLCATSRPTGTGVEKLFFGSGTQLSVL.

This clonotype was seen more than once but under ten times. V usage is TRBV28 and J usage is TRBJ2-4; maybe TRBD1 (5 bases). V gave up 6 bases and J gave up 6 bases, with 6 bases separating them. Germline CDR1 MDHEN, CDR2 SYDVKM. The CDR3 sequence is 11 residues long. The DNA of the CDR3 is TGTGCCAGCAGCGACAGAAACATTCAGTACTTC. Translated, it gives CASSDRNIQYF.